The 14 T cell receptor beta chains below were found in one sample sequenced in a study of cytomegalovirus exposure and HLA in healthy donors. This PCR relied on a set of 60 Vbeta primers and 13 Jbeta primers. The assay was immunoSEQ multiplex PCR, and TCRdb's table has in-frame clones only and misses some. The profile covers roughly 180,000 clones, with over 65% appearing a single time and 1.5% to 2% taken by the ten largest. Sequencing was carried out using PBMCs. These TCRs come from a man aged 18 to 30 in good health and CMV-seronegative.

The sample holds a few counts of this clone. The chain employs TRBV25-1 and TRBJ2-3, with a weak D call TRBD2 (6 bases). Germline V gene lookup returns CDR1 MGHDK and CDR2 SYGVNS. V lost 5 bases and J lost 0, with 9 bases in between. The CDR3 sequence is 14 residues long. As DNA, the CDR3 is TGTGCCAGCAGTAGGCGGGGAAGCACAGATACGCAGTATTTT. Protein: CASSRRGSTDTQYF.

The chain has TRBV30 and TRBJ2-3; 13 positions match TRBD2. The germline gives CDR1 GTSNPN, CDR2 SVGIG (reference sequence). The CDR3 covers 15 residues. Unmatched junction bases numbered 4, after V lost 3 bases and J lost 4 bases. The CDR3, as DNA: TGTGCCTGGAGACAACTAGCGGGAGGGTCAGATACGCAGTATTTT. Translating it yields CAWRQLAGGSDTQYF.

The chain combines TRBV7-9 with TRBJ1-3; 9 bases are a match to TRBD1. In germline, CDR1 is SEHNR, CDR2 FQNEAQ (reference sequence). This CDR3 spans 15 amino acids. After removal of 1 base from V and 9 bases from J, the junction contained 7 bases not matched to a gene. The chain's CDR3 is CASSLGDRESSTIYF. The DNA of the CDR3 is TGTGCCAGCAGCTTAGGGGACAGGGAGTCAAGCACCATATATTTT.

This sequence joins TRBV28 and TRBJ2-7; TRBD2 might be the D (5 bases). Trimming stripped 4 bases from V and 6 bases from J, with 10 bases between. Germline V CDR1 and CDR2: MDHEN, SYDVKM. The CDR3 spans 12 residues. CDR3 region: CASSSGTLEQYF. CDR3 nucleotides: TGTGCCAGCAGTTCGGGAACCCTCGAGCAGTACTTC.

V gene TRBV30 combines with J gene TRBJ1-6, with 9 bases lining up with TRBD1. The ends lost 3 bases at V and 10 bases at J; junction bases unmatched: 7. The germline CDR1 and CDR2 sequences are GTSNPN and SVGIG (reference sequence). The CDR3 is made up of 14 amino acids. In nucleotides, the CDR3 is TGTGCCTGGAGCCACAGGGGGCGGGGGTCACCCCTCCACTTT. Protein product: CAWSHRGRGSPLHF.

This clone was seen only a few times. This chain connects TRBV5-1 to TRBJ2-3; 10 nucleotides align to TRBD2. The CDR3 contains 15 residues. Germline lookup yields CDR1 SGHRS and CDR2 YFSETQ. V lost 5 bases, J lost 2 bases, and 5 bases stayed unmatched. CDR3 region: CASRWTSGTTDTQYF. In DNA, the CDR3 is TGCGCCAGCAGATGGACTAGCGGTACCACAGATACGCAGTATTTT.

The chain is built from TRBV6-6 and TRBJ2-1, with D possibly being TRBD1 (6 bases). The CDR3 consists of 11 residues. Germline CDR1 is MNHNY and CDR2 is SVGAGI (reference sequence). Between the trimmed V and J ends, which lost 6 bases and 9 bases, there was a span of 9 bases. CDR3 in amino acids: CASRGASEQFF. CDR3 nucleotide sequence: TGTGCCAGCAGGGGGGCGAGTGAGCAGTTCTTC.

V is TRBV6-6 and J is TRBJ2-1; possible D gene TRBD2, 6 bases. This CDR3 has 12 residues. V lost 4 bases and J lost 9, with 10 bases in between. The germline CDR1 and CDR2 sequences are MNHNY and SVGAGI (reference sequence). CDR3 nucleotide sequence: TGTGCCAGCAGTTCGGGGGTGGGTGAGCAGTTCTTC. Translating gives CASSSGVGEQFF.

This clone occurred once. This chain connects TRBV2 to TRBJ2-2; D uncertain. V was shortened by 0 bases and J by 7 bases, with 9 bases between the two germline ends. CDR1 and CDR2 from the germline V gene are SNHLY and FYNNEI. The CDR3 is made up of 14 amino acids. CDR3 in DNA: TGTGCCAGCAGTGAAGCGGTTATGAGCGGGGAGCTGTTTTTT. The encoded protein is CASSEAVMSGELFF.

The chain links TRBV28 to TRBJ1-5; 7 bases line up with TRBD1. CDR3 length equals 16 residues. Trimming cost V 6 bases and J 4 bases; bases outside gene matches: 12. In germline, CDR1 is MDHEN, CDR2 SYDVKM. CDR3 in DNA: TGTGCCAGCAGAGATTTCGGGACAGTAGGAAATCAGCCCCAGCATTTT. Its protein is CASRDFGTVGNQPQHF.

This chain joins TRBV28 and TRBJ1-1; weak D call: TRBD1 (6 bases). CDR3 size: 14 residues. Trimming took 3 bases from V and 6 from J, leaving 14 bases between them. Germline CDR1 is MDHEN and CDR2 is SYDVKM. CDR3 bases: TGTGCCAGCAGTTTGGGGGGGGCTGAGGCTGAAGCTTTCTTT. Translated, it gives CASSLGGAEAEAFF.

In its sample, this clone was seen a few times. J is TRBJ2-7 and V is TRBV28, with D possibly being TRBD1 (6 bases). Looked up from germline, CDR1 is MDHEN and CDR2 is SYDVKM. The germline V and J ends were trimmed by 8 bases and 1 base, with 9 bases remaining between them. The length of the CDR3 is 12 residues. This CDR3 is CASGQLSYEQYF. Here the CDR3 DNA reads TGTGCCAGCGGACAGCTATCCTACGAGCAGTACTTC.

The chain is built from TRBV28 and TRBJ1-2; possibly TRBD1 for D (5 bases). CDR1 is MDHEN and CDR2 is SYDVKM in the germline V gene. V was pared by 7 bases and J by 2 bases, with 8 bases between. The CDR3 is 12 residues long. CDR3 region: CASIGGNYGYTF. As DNA, the CDR3 is TGTGCCAGCATCGGGGGAAACTATGGCTACACCTTC.

The genes are TRBV19 and TRBJ2-7; D unresolved. V shed 5 bases and J shed 2 bases, with 22 bases lying between them. Germline V CDR1 and CDR2: LNHDA, SQIVND (reference sequence). CDR3 length: 17 residues. The CDR3 region is CASSANPRQGRTYEQYF. CDR3 coding DNA: TGTGCCAGTAGTGCTAATCCCAGACAAGGAAGAACCTACGAGCAGTACTTC.